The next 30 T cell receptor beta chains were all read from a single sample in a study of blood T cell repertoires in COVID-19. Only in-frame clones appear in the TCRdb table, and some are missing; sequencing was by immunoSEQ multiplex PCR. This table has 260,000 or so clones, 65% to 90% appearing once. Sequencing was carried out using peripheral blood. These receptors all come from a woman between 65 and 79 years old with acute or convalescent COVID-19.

CDR3 amino acids: CASSPAGVTISYEQYF. The CDR3 coding sequence is TGTGCCAGCAGTCCCGCAGGGGTTACCATCTCCTACGAGCAGTACTTC. This rearrangement joins TRBV27 to TRBJ2-7, with D possibly matching TRBD1 (6 bases). Trimming cost V 5 bases and J 0 bases, with 17 bases left between them. Germline lookup yields CDR1 MNHEY and CDR2 SMNVEV (reference sequence). This CDR3 is 16 amino acids long.

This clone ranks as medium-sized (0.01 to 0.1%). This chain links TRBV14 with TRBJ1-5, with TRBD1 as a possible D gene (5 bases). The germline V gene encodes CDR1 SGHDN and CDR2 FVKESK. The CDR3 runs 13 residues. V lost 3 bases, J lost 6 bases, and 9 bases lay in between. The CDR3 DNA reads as TGTGCCAGCAGCCATTCAGGGCTTCAGCCCCAGCATTTT. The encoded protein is CASSHSGLQPQHF.

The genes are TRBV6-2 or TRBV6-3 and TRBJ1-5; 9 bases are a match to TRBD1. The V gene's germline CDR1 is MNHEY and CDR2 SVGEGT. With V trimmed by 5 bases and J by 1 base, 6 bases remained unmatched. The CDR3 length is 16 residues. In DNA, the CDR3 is TGTGCCAGCAGTATGATCGGACAGGGGAGCAATCAGCCCCAGCATTTT. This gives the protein CASSMIGQGSNQPQHF.

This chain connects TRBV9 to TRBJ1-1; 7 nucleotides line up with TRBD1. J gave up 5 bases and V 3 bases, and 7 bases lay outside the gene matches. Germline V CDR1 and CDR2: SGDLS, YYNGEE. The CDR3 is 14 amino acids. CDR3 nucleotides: TGTGCCAGCAGCGGGCAGACAGGGCGAACTGAAGCTTTCTTT. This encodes CASSGQTGRTEAFF.

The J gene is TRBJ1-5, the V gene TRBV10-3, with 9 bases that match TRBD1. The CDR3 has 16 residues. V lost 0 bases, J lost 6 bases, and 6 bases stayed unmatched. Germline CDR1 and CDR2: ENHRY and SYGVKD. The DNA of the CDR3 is TGTGCCATCAGTGAGTCGAATTTGGACAGGGGTCAGCCCCAGCATTTT. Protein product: CAISESNLDRGQPQHF.

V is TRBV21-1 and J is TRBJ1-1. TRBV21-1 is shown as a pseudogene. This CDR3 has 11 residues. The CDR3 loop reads CASGGGTEAFF. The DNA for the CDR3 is TGTGCCAGCGGGGGAGGAACTGAAGCTTTCTTT.

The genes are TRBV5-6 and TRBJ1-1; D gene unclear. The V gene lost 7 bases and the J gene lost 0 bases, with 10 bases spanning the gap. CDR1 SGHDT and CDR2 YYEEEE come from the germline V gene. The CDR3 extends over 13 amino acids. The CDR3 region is CASRTGMNTEAFF. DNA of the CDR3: TGTGCCAGCCGGACGGGAATGAACACTGAAGCTTTCTTT.

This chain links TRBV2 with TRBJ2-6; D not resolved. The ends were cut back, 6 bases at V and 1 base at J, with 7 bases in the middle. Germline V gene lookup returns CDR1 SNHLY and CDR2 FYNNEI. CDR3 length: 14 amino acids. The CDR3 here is CASSDWSGANVLTF. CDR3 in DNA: TGTGCCAGCAGCGACTGGTCTGGGGCCAACGTCCTGACTTTC. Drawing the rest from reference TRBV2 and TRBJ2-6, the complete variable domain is EPEVTQTPSHQVTQMGQEVILRCVPISNHLYFYWYRQILGQKVEFLVSFYNNEISEKSEIFDDQFSVERPDGSNFTLKIRSTKLEDSAMYFCASSDWSGANVLTFGAGSRLTVL.

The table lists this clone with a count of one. The chain's CDR3 is CASSILGGTRMNTEAFF. The CDR3 DNA reads as TGTGCCAGTAGTATATTGGGGGGAACCAGGATGAACACTGAAGCTTTCTTT. The chain couples TRBV19 to TRBJ1-1, with D tentatively TRBD1 (5 bases). Germline V gene data show CDR1 as LNHDA and CDR2 as SQIVND (reference sequence). Trimming cost V 2 bases and J 0 bases, with 16 bases left between them. This CDR3 is 17 amino acids long.

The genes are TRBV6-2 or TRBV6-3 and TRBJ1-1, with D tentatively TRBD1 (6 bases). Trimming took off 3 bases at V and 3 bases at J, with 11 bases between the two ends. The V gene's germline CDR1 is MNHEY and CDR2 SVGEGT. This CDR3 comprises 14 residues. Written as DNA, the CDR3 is TGTGCCAGCAGTTATCCAGGGGTTGACACTGAAGCTTTCTTT. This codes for CASSYPGVDTEAFF.

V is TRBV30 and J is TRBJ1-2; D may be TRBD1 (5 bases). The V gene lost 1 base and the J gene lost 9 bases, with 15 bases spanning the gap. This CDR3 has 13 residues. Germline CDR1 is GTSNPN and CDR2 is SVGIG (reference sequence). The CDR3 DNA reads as TGTGCCTGGAGTGGGCTCTCGGGGGAGCGCTACACCTTC. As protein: CAWSGLSGERYTF. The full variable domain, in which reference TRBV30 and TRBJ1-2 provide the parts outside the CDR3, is SQTIHQWPATLVQPVGSPLSLECTVEGTSNPNLYWYRQAAGRGLQLLFYSVGIGQISSEVPQNLSASRPQDRQFILSSKKLLLSDSGFYLCAWSGLSGERYTFGSGTRLTVV.

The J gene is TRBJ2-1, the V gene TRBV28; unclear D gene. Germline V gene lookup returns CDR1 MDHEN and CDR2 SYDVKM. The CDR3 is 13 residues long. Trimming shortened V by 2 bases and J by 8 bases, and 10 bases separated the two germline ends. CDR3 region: CASSLLVIHEQFF. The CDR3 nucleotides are TGTGCCAGCAGTTTACTAGTTATCCATGAGCAGTTCTTC.

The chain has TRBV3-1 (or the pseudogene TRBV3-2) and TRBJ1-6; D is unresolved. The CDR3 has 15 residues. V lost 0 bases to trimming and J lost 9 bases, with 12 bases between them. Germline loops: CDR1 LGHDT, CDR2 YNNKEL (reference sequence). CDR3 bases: TGTGCCAGCAGCCAAGACGTGGGCTCTGCTTCACCCCTCCACTTT. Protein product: CASSQDVGSASPLHF.

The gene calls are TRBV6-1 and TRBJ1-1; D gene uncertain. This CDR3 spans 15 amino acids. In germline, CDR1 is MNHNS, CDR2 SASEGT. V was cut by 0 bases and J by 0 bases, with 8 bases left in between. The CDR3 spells CASSEATLMNTEAFF. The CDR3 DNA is TGTGCCAGCAGTGAAGCCACACTAATGAACACTGAAGCTTTCTTT.

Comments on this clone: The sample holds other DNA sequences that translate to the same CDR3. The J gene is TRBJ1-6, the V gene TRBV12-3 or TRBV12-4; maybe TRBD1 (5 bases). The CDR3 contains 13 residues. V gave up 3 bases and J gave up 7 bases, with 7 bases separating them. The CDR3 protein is CASSFGGNSPLHF. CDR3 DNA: TGTGCCAGCAGTTTTGGGGGGAATTCACCCCTCCACTTT.

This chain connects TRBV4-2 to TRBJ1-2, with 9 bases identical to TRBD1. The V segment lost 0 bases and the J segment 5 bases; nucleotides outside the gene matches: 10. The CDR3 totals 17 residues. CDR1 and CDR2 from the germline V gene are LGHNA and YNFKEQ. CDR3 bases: TGTGCCAGCAGCCAAGAGGGACAGGGTGCGACAGGGTATGGCTACACCTTC. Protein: CASSQEGQGATGYGYTF.

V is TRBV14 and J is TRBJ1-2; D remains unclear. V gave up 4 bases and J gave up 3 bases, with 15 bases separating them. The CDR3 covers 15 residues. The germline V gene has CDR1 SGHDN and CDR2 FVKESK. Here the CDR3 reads CASSPVRADYYGYTF. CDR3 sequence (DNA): TGTGCCAGCAGCCCCGTTCGGGCGGACTACTATGGCTACACCTTC.

The CDR3 reads CASRSGQLYGYTF. In DNA, the CDR3 is TGTGCCAGCAGATCGGGACAGCTCTATGGCTACACCTTC. The V call is TRBV6-5, the J call TRBJ1-2, with 7 bases identical to TRBD1. CDR3 length: 13 amino acids. V lost 6 bases to trimming and J lost 4 bases; unmatched junction nucleotides: 5. Germline V gives CDR1 MNHEY, CDR2 SVGAGI.

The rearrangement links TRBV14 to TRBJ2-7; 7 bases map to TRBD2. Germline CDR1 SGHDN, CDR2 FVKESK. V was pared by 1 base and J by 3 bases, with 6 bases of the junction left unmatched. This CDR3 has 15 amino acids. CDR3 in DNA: TGTGCCAGCAGCCAAGGGGCGGGGGATTTCTACGAGCAGTACTTC. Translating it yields CASSQGAGDFYEQYF. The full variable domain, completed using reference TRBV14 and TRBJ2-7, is EAGVTQFPSHSVIEKGQTVTLRCDPISGHDNLYWYRRVMGKEIKFLLHFVKESKQDESGMPNNRFLAERTGGTYSTLKVQPAELEDSGVYFCASSQGAGDFYEQYFGPGTRLTVT.

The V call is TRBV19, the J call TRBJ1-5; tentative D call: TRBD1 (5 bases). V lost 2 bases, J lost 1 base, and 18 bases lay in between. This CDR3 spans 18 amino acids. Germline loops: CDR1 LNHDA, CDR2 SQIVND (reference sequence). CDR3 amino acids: CASSIFGHGGESNQPQHF. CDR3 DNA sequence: TGTGCCAGTAGTATATTCGGACATGGGGGGGAAAGCAATCAGCCCCAGCATTTT.

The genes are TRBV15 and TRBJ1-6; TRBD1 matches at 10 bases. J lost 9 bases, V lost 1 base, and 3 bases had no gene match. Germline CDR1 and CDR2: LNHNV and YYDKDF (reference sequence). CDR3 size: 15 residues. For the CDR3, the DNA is TGTGCCACCAGCAGAGCCCGGGACAGGGGTTCACCCCTCCACTTT. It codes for CATSRARDRGSPLHF.

CDR3 sequence (DNA): TGTGCCAGCAGTTACGGGGGCGAGGGGGCCAACGTCCTGACTTTC. Protein product: CASSYGGEGANVLTF. The chain is built from TRBV6-5 and TRBJ2-6; a weak D match, TRBD1 (6 bases). The V end lost 2 bases, the J end lost 4 bases, and 9 bases lay between the germline ends. Germline V gene sequence: CDR1 MNHEY, CDR2 SVGAGI. The CDR3 loop spans 15 amino acids.

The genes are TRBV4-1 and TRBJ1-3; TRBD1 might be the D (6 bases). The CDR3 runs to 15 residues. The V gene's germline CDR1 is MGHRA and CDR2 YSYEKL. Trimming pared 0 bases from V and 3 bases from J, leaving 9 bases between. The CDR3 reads CASSQEGAGGNTIYF. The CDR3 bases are TGCGCCAGCAGCCAAGAGGGGGCTGGTGGAAACACCATATATTTT.

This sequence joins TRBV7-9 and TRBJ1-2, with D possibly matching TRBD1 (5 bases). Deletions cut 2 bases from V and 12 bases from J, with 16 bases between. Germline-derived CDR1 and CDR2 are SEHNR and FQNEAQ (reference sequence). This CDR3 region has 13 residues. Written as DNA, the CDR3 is TGTGCCAGCAGCTTACTATATGGCAGGGCAAACACCTTC. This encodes CASSLLYGRANTF.

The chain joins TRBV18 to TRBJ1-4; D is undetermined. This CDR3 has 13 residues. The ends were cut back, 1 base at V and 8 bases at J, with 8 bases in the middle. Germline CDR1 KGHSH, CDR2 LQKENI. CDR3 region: CASSPRITEKLFF. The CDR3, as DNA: TGTGCCAGCTCACCACGAATTACAGAAAAACTGTTTTTT.

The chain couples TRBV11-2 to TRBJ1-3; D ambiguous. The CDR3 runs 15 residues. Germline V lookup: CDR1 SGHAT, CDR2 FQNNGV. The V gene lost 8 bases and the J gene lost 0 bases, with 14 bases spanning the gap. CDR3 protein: CASRLMRSSGNTIYF. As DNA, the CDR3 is TGTGCCAGCCGTTTAATGAGGTCCTCTGGAAACACCATATATTTT.

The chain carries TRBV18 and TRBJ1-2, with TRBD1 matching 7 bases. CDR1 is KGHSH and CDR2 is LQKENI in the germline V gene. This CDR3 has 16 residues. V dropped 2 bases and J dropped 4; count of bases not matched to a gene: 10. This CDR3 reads CASSPRVQGVTYGYTF. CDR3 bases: TGTGCCAGCTCACCAAGAGTGCAGGGGGTTACCTATGGCTACACCTTC.

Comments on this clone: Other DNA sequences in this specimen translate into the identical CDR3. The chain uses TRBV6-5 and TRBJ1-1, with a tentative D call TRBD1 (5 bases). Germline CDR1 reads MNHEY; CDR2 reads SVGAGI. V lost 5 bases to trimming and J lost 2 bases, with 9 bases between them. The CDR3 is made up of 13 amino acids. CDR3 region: CASSPQVNTEAFF. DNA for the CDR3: TGTGCCAGCAGTCCACAGGTTAACACTGAAGCTTTCTTT.

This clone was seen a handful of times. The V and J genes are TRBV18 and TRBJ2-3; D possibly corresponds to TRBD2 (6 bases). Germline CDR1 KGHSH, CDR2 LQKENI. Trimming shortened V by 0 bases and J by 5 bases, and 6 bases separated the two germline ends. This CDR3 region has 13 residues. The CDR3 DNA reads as TGTGCCAGCTCACCACCCGGGAGAGATACGCAGTATTTT. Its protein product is CASSPPGRDTQYF.

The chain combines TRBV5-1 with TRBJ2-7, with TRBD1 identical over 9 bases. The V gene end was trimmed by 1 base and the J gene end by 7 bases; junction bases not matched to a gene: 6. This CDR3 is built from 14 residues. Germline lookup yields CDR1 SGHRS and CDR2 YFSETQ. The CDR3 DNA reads TGCGCCAGCAGCTTGCCGGACAGGGGCTGGGAGCAGTACTTC. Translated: CASSLPDRGWEQYF.